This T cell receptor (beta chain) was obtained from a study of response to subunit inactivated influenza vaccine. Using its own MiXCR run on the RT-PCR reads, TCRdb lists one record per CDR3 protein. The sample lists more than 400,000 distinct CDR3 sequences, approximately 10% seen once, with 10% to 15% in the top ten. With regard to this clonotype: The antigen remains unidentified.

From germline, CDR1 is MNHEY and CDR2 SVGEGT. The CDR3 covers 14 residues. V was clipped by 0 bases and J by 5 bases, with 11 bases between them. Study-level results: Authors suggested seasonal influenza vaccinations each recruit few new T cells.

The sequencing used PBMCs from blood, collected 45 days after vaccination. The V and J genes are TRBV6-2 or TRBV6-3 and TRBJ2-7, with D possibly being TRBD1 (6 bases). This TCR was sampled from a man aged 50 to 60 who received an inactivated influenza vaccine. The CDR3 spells CASSYSTRGHEQYF. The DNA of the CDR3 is TGTGCCAGCAGTTACTCGACCAGGGGTCACGAGCAGTACTTC.